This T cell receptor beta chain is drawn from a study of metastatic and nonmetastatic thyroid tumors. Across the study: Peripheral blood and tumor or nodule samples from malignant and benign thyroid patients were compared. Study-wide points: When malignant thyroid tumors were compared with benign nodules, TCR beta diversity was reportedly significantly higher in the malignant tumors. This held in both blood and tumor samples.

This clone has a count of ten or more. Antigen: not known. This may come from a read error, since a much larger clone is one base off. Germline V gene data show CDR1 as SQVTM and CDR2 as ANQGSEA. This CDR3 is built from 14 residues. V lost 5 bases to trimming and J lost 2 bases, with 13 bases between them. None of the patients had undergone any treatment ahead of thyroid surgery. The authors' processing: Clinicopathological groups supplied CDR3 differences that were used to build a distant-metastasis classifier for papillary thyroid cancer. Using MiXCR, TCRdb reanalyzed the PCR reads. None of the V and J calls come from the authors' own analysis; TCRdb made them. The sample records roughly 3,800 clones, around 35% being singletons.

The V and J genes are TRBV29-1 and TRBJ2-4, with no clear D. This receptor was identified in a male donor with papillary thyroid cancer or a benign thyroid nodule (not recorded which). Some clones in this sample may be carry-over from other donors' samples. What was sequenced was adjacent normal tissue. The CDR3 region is CSVWEDLTKNIQYF. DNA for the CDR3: TGCAGCGTTTGGGAAGACCTAACCAAAAACATTCAGTACTTC. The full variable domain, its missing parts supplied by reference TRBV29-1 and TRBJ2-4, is SAVISQKPSRDICQRGTSLTIQCQVDSQVTMMFWYRQQPGQSLTLIATANQGSEATYESGFVIDKFPISRPNLTFSTLTVSNMSPEDSSIYLCSVWEDLTKNIQYFGAGTRLSVL.